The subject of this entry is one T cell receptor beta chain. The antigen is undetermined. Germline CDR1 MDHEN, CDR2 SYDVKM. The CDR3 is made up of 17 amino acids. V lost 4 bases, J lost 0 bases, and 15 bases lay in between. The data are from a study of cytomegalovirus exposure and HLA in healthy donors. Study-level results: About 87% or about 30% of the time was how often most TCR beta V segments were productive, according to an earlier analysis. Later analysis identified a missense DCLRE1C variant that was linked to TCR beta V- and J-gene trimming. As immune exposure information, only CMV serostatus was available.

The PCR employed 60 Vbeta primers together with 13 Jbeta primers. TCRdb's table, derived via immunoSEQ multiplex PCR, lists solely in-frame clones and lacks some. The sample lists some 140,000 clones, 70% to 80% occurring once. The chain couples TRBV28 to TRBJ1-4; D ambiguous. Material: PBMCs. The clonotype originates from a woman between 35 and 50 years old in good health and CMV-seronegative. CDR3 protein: CASSSPTGRTTNEKLFF. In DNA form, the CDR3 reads TGTGCCAGCAGTTCCCCCACCGGTAGAACAACTAATGAAAAACTGTTTTTT. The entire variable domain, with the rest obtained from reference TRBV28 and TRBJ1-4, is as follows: DVKVTQSSRYLVKRTGEKVFLECVQDMDHENMFWYRQDPGLGLRLIYFSYDVKMKEKGDIPEGYSVSREKKERFSLILESASTNQTSMYLCASSSPTGRTTNEKLFFGSGTQLSVL.